This is a list of T cell receptor beta chains from one sample in a study of blood T cells in healthy people across ages. Each CDR3 protein gets one entry after TCRdb re-called the 5' RACE reads with MiXCR. The table lists hundreds of thousands of distinct CDR3 sequences, roughly three fifths of them singletons, with 30% to 40% in the top ten. Sequencing was carried out using blood. The receptors stem from a man aged 55 to 70 in good health. CDR3s include the opening cysteine and the closing phenylalanine or tryptophan. D genes are given only for firm matches. Only part of the rows carry a size: once, few, many, or a class if the clone is expanded.

j_call clone_size d_call v_call cdr3_aa cdr3_nt
TRBJ1-5 - - TRBV4-1 CASSPKSEEGTRNQPQHF TGCGCCAGCAGCCCCAAGAGCGAAGAGGGGACGCGCAATCAGCCCCAGCATTTT
TRBJ2-5 - - TRBV2 CASSEAGPIQETQYF TGTGCCAGCAGTGAAGCGGGACCTATACAAGAGACCCAGTACTTC
TRBJ2-7 - TRBD2 TRBV27 CASRGALAGTYEQYF TGTGCCAGCAGGGGGGCCCTAGCGGGGACCTACGAGCAGTACTTC
TRBJ1-5 - TRBD1 TRBV20-1 CSARAGTVNQPQHF TGCAGTGCTAGAGCCGGGACAGTAAATCAGCCCCAGCATTTT
TRBJ2-5 - TRBD1 TRBV20-1 CSARVSGQGQETQYF TGCAGTGCTAGAGTCTCCGGACAGGGCCAAGAGACCCAGTACTTC
TRBJ2-1 - - TRBV3-1 CASSQTPSNSEQFF TGTGCCAGCAGCCAAACCCCTTCTAACAGTGAGCAGTTCTTC
TRBJ1-2 - - TRBV7-9 CASSSTVGGNYGYTF TGTGCCAGCAGCTCGACGGTTGGGGGGAACTATGGCTACACCTTC
TRBJ2-1 few - TRBV10-3 CAIRETVYNEQFF TGTGCCATCAGGGAGACAGTCTACAATGAGCAGTTCTTC
TRBJ2-5 - TRBD1 TRBV15 CATSGPDRGETQYF TGTGCCACCAGCGGTCCGGACAGGGGAGAGACCCAGTACTTC
TRBJ2-5 - - TRBV7-2 CASSLASVQETQYF TGTGCCAGCAGCTTAGCTTCGGTCCAAGAGACCCAGTACTTC
TRBJ2-7 few TRBD1 TRBV6-2/TRBV6-3 CASRITSGTAYEQYF TGTGCCAGCCGGATTACTTCCGGGACAGCCTACGAGCAGTACTTC
TRBJ1-4 - - TRBV6-5 CASTRTTSEKLFF TGTGCCAGCACCCGGACAACTAGTGAAAAACTGTTTTTT
TRBJ2-1 - TRBD2 TRBV12-5 CASGRKPNDGLAGEGEQFF TGTGCTAGTGGACGAAAGCCGAACGACGGACTAGCGGGGGAAGGTGAGCAGTTCTTC
TRBJ2-5 - - TRBV11-2 CASSLIRARQETQYF TGTGCCAGCAGCTTAATTAGGGCGCGTCAAGAGACCCAGTACTTC
TRBJ2-7 - - TRBV6-2/TRBV6-3 CASTSSVLEQYF TGTGCCAGCACCTCTTCCGTGCTCGAGCAGTACTTC
TRBJ2-5 - - TRBV20-1 CSARIQSGGRETQYF TGCAGTGCTAGAATCCAATCGGGGGGCAGGGAGACCCAGTACTTC
TRBJ1-2 few - TRBV27 CASSFSRRENYGYTF TGTGCCAGCAGTTTCTCCCGAAGGGAGAACTATGGCTACACCTTC
TRBJ2-5 - - TRBV7-2 CASSLEPTGGWGPETQYF TGTGCCAGCAGCTTAGAGCCCACGGGGGGTTGGGGGCCAGAGACCCAGTACTTC
TRBJ2-2 - TRBD1 TRBV23-1 CASRRDRWPTGELFF TGCGCCAGCAGACGGGACAGGTGGCCCACCGGGGAGCTGTTTTTT
TRBJ2-5 - - TRBV20-1 CSATPPGASQETQYF TGCAGTGCTACTCCACCCGGGGCTTCGCAAGAGACCCAGTACTTC
TRBJ2-1 few - TRBV6-5 CASSTTPGDREQFF TGTGCCAGCAGCACAACCCCCGGGGACCGTGAGCAGTTCTTC
TRBJ1-6 - - TRBV7-2 CASSLEGTGTPLHF TGTGCCAGCAGCTTAGAGGGGACGGGGACACCCCTCCACTTT